The rows below give T cell receptor beta chains drawn from one sample of a study of technical replicates of blood from a handful of donors. The method was immunoSEQ multiplex PCR; TCRdb's version includes in-frame clones alone and lacks a portion of them. The repertoire has roughly 70,000 clones, 94% of them found once; the top ten carry 0.39%. The sequenced material came from T cells isolated from PBMCs. The origin of the receptors is a human donor in good health. CDR3s include the opening cysteine and the closing phenylalanine or tryptophan. The D gene is left open where the match is weak. Clone sizes are given selectively: once, few, many, or a class where the clone is expanded.

J gene: TRBJ2-7; D gene: .; clone size: .; V gene: TRBV6-1; CDR3 DNA: TGTGCCAGCCAAGTCACAGGGCAAAGAGAGCAGTACTTC; CDR3 protein: CASQVTGQREQYF
J gene: TRBJ1-2; D gene: .; clone size: .; V gene: TRBV27; CDR3 DNA: TGTGCCAGCAGTCCCACTACACCCTACTATGGCTACACCTTC; CDR3 protein: CASSPTTPYYGYTF
J gene: TRBJ1-5; D gene: .; clone size: .; V gene: TRBV11-2; CDR3 DNA: TGTGCCAGCAGCTTGGGGGGTAGCAATCAGCCCCAGCATTTT; CDR3 protein: CASSLGGSNQPQHF
J gene: TRBJ2-1; D gene: .; clone size: .; V gene: TRBV5-4; CDR3 DNA: TGTGCCAGCAGCGCCCAGGACTATGAGCAGTTCTTC; CDR3 protein: CASSAQDYEQFF
J gene: TRBJ1-5; D gene: TRBD1; clone size: .; V gene: TRBV28; CDR3 DNA: TGTGCCAGCAGTCGAACGGGACAGAGCAATCAGCCCCAGCATTTT; CDR3 protein: CASSRTGQSNQPQHF
J gene: TRBJ1-4; D gene: .; clone size: .; V gene: TRBV4-3; CDR3 DNA: TGCGCCAGCAGCCAAGATCACGGGGGGGCAACTAATGAAAAACTGTTTTTT; CDR3 protein: CASSQDHGGATNEKLFF
J gene: TRBJ2-3; D gene: TRBD2; clone size: .; V gene: TRBV11-3; CDR3 DNA: TGTGCCAGCAGCCCCCGCGGAGCGGGATATAGCACAGATACGCAGTATTTT; CDR3 protein: CASSPRGAGYSTDTQYF
J gene: TRBJ1-5; D gene: .; clone size: once; V gene: TRBV10-3; CDR3 DNA: TGTGCCATCAGTGATAGGGAGTCCAATCAGCCCCAGCATTTT; CDR3 protein: CAISDRESNQPQHF
J gene: TRBJ1-3; D gene: .; clone size: .; V gene: TRBV6-6; CDR3 DNA: TGTGCCAGCAGTTCCCGGAGCCGTGACATATATTTT; CDR3 protein: CASSSRSRDIYF
J gene: TRBJ2-5; D gene: .; clone size: .; V gene: TRBV10-3; CDR3 DNA: TGTGCCATCAGTGAGTCCAGGGGCCTTCGGGAGACCCAGTACTTC; CDR3 protein: CAISESRGLRETQYF
J gene: TRBJ2-3; D gene: .; clone size: .; V gene: TRBV6-5; CDR3 DNA: TGTGCCAGCAGCCTCGGCGGTATTAGCACAGATACGCAGTATTTT; CDR3 protein: CASSLGGISTDTQYF
J gene: TRBJ1-1; D gene: TRBD1; clone size: few; V gene: TRBV28; CDR3 DNA: TGTGCCAGCAGCGCCGGGACAGGGGAGCTCACTGAAGCTTTCTTT; CDR3 protein: CASSAGTGELTEAFF
J gene: TRBJ2-2; D gene: .; clone size: .; V gene: TRBV13; CDR3 DNA: TGTGCCAGCAGCGACTTAGGCACCGGGGAGCTGTTTTTT; CDR3 protein: CASSDLGTGELFF
J gene: TRBJ1-2; D gene: TRBD1; clone size: .; V gene: TRBV5-6; CDR3 DNA: TGTGCCAGCAGCTTGCAGGACAGGGGGTTCTATGGCTACACCTTC; CDR3 protein: CASSLQDRGFYGYTF
J gene: TRBJ2-2; D gene: TRBD2; clone size: few; V gene: TRBV2; CDR3 DNA: TGTGCCAGAGGACTAGCGGGAGAAAACACCGGGGAGCTGTTTTTT; CDR3 protein: CARGLAGENTGELFF
J gene: TRBJ2-7; D gene: TRBD2; clone size: .; V gene: TRBV7-2; CDR3 DNA: TGTGCCAGCTCCCTAGGTACTAGCGGGAGTTACGAGCAGTACTTC; CDR3 protein: CASSLGTSGSYEQYF
J gene: TRBJ1-3; D gene: .; clone size: once; V gene: TRBV30; CDR3 DNA: TGTGCCTGGAAGGTGGGAGCCTACTCTGGAAACACCATATATTTT; CDR3 protein: CAWKVGAYSGNTIYF
J gene: TRBJ2-3; D gene: TRBD1; clone size: .; V gene: TRBV2; CDR3 DNA: TGTGCCAGCAGTACAGGGGTTGGAGATACGCAGTATTTT; CDR3 protein: CASSTGVGDTQYF
J gene: TRBJ2-5; D gene: TRBD1; clone size: .; V gene: TRBV7-9; CDR3 DNA: TGTGCCAGCAGCTTAGGAGGGACAGAGCAAGAGACCCAGTACTTC; CDR3 protein: CASSLGGTEQETQYF
J gene: TRBJ2-5; D gene: TRBD2; clone size: .; V gene: TRBV18; CDR3 DNA: TGTGCCAGCTCACCAGTACTAGCGGTCCAAGAGACCCAGTACTTC; CDR3 protein: CASSPVLAVQETQYF
J gene: TRBJ2-1; D gene: .; clone size: .; V gene: TRBV6-6; CDR3 DNA: TGTGCCAGCAGTTACGGGGAGTATGAGCAGTTCTTC; CDR3 protein: CASSYGEYEQFF
J gene: TRBJ2-1; D gene: .; clone size: .; V gene: TRBV27; CDR3 DNA: TGTGCCAGCAGTTTAGGGGGCTGGAATGAGCAGTTCTTC; CDR3 protein: CASSLGGWNEQFF
J gene: TRBJ2-1; D gene: .; clone size: once; V gene: TRBV5-6; CDR3 DNA: TGTGCCAGCAGCTCACCCGATATTAGCTCCTACAATGAGCAGTTCTTC; CDR3 protein: CASSSPDISSYNEQFF
J gene: TRBJ1-3; D gene: .; clone size: .; V gene: TRBV2; CDR3 DNA: TGTGCCAGCAGGGCTACAGGGATGGGAACTGGAAACACCATATATTTT; CDR3 protein: CASRATGMGTGNTIYF